The present T cell receptor beta chain was sequenced within a study of cytomegalovirus exposure and HLA in healthy donors. Overall study: Falling in the Caucasian-associated ancestry cluster were about four fifths of 350 to 400 genotyped donors. Study-wide findings and caveats: TCR sequences were mostly rare, though some public TCRs occurred in many donors. Across donors, sequencing depth was assumed by presence/absence analyses to be roughly uniform.

Remarks on this clone: The target antigen is unknown.

PCR amplification relied on 60 Vbeta primers (plus 13 Jbeta primers). Original data processing: In a later analysis, around 87 million unique TCR beta chains included roughly 11 million shared by two or more donors. Measured with immunoSEQ multiplex PCR; TCRdb has only the in-frame clones, and not every one. The D gene and trimming were derived from the DNA, and the V and J assignments and clone size from that table. Counted here are some 140,000 clones, approximately 80% occurring once; the ten biggest clones make up over 10%. This receptor was obtained from a man aged 25-45 years in good health and CMV-seropositive. Sample: PBMCs.

The CDR3 reads CASTGGAVSGEQYF. For the CDR3, the DNA is TGTGCCAGCACTGGGGGGGCAGTCTCTGGGGAGCAGTACTTC. The chain has TRBV6-1 and TRBJ2-7, with D possibly matching TRBD2 (7 bases). V dropped 7 bases and J dropped 7 bases, with 20 bases sitting between them. The V gene's germline CDR1 is MNHNS and CDR2 SASEGT. This CDR3 region has 14 residues.